The T cell receptor beta chain described here comes from a study of lymphopenia after photon versus proton radiotherapy (dated by TCRdb to the late 2010s). Looking at the study overall: Photon and proton radiation therapy were compared by the study for their immunological effects in patients with gastrointestinal tumors who developed high-grade lymphopenia. The roughly 18 patients in the cohort had gastrointestinal tumors, were treated with either photon or proton therapy, and subsequently developed lymphopenia. The goal of the study was to describe how the two radiation modalities differ in their effects on the immune system.

This clone was seen a handful of times. The target of this receptor is not known. There are no base qualities to consult, and no much larger clone falls within one base. As encoded in the germline V gene, CDR1 is SGHTA while CDR2 is FQGNSA. Trimming at the junction amounts to 3 bases on V and 0 bases on J, and the germline ends lie 10 bases apart. The CDR3 contains 15 residues, cysteine and phenylalanine counted. This entry keeps only the CDR3 DNA: 45 bases, framed from base 1. The research as a whole found: During treatment, patients who received proton therapy stayed relatively stable, whereas patients who received photon therapy lost naive T cells and TCR diversity and gained effector/memory populations. Across the cohort, a larger post-nadir drop in TCR diversity was inversely correlated with overall survival time among patients who died. The survival association was examined only in patients who died, and the authors described better survival with proton therapy as a possibility, not as a demonstrated result. After the lymphocyte count nadir, photon-treated repertoires showed oligoclonal expansion, especially of CD8+ Temra cells, which drove the drop in diversity.

The library came from the immunoSEQ multiplex PCR assay. T cell repertoires were profiled by deep sequencing of rearranged TCR beta loci, alongside multiparametric flow cytometry. TCRdb re-hosts the immuneACCESS table, in-frame sequences only. Its copies lack some clones; in the studies checked, an unresolved V gene accounts for under half of them, and the cause for the rest is not known. The sample table records about 40,000 clones; about 86% of these occur just once. The top ten constitute 9% to 12% of the sample. Here the sequenced sample was peripheral blood, taken from a patient treated with proton-based radiotherapy. The rearranged chain carries TRBV7-2 and TRBJ2-3; a weak D assignment points to TRBD1 (5 bases agree). The clonotype comes from a woman in her 70s with pancreatic cancer. Some clones in this sample may be carry-over from other donors' samples. The bases are TGTGCCAGCAGCTTCAGGGCTTCTAGCACAGATACGCAGTATTTT. Translated, this is CASSFRASSTDTQYF.